The rows below give T cell receptor beta chains drawn from one sample of a study of Ad26.COV2.S vaccination and SARS-CoV-2 variants. The data were produced by immunoSEQ multiplex PCR, yet TCRdb's version contains in-frame clones alone and is incomplete. This table has 300,000 to 350,000 clones, about nine tenths appearing once. The sample in question was peripheral blood, obtained in a trial of Ad26.COV2.S vaccine versus placebo. Every receptor here comes from a person aged 18-60 years who received the Ad26.COV2.S COVID-19 vaccine or a placebo. Each CDR3 is given with its conserved first and last residue. D genes are given only for firm matches. Clone size appears in some rows only: once, few, many, or a class for an expanded clone.

clone size,D gene,J gene,V gene,CDR3 protein,CDR3 DNA
NA,TRBD1,TRBJ2-3,TRBV7-3,CASRYTGGGTDTQYF,TGTGCCAGCAGATATACAGGGGGTGGCACAGATACGCAGTATTTT
NA,NA,TRBJ2-2,TRBV7-9,CATGHLNTGELFF,TGTGCCACGGGACACTTGAACACCGGGGAGCTGTTTTTT
once,NA,TRBJ1-3,TRBV2,CASLRSSGNTIYF,TGTGCCAGCCTTCGGAGCTCTGGAAACACCATATATTTT
NA,TRBD1,TRBJ2-7,TRBV5-6,CASSTSTGRNDEQYF,TGTGCCAGCAGCACCTCGACAGGGAGAAACGACGAGCAGTACTTC
NA,NA,TRBJ1-1,TRBV5-4,CASSVDRPTEAFF,TGTGCCAGCAGCGTCGACAGGCCCACTGAAGCTTTCTTT
NA,NA,TRBJ2-6,TRBV9,CASSLGANVLTF,TGTGCCAGCAGCCTCGGGGCCAACGTCCTGACTTTC
NA,TRBD1,TRBJ2-3,TRBV9,CASSGPGTGIDTQYF,TGTGCCAGCAGCGGCCCCGGGACAGGTATAGATACGCAGTATTTT
NA,NA,TRBJ2-1,TRBV24-1,CATSGGPDYNEQFF,TGTGCCACCAGCGGGGGCCCAGACTACAATGAGCAGTTCTTC
NA,NA,TRBJ2-7,TRBV5-6,CASSQLETFYEQYF,TGTGCCAGCAGCCAACTCGAAACCTTCTACGAGCAGTACTTC
few,TRBD1,TRBJ1-6,TRBV5-8,CASSSPRDRVISPLHF,TGTGCCAGCAGCTCCCCCCGGGACAGGGTCATTTCACCCCTCCACTTT
NA,NA,TRBJ1-4,TRBV7-2,CASSPDGGLWEKLFF,TGTGCCAGCAGCCCCGACGGGGGGCTTTGGGAAAAACTGTTTTTT
NA,TRBD1,TRBJ2-7,TRBV18,CASFWGDRSSYEQYF,TGTGCCAGCTTCTGGGGGGACAGGAGCTCCTACGAGCAGTACTTC
few,TRBD1,TRBJ1-2,TRBV19,CASSARQGAGDGYTF,TGTGCCAGTAGTGCGAGACAGGGGGCAGGAGATGGCTACACCTTC
once,NA,TRBJ1-2,TRBV7-9,CASSRINYGYTF,TGTGCCAGCAGCCGCATTAACTATGGCTACACCTTC
once,NA,TRBJ1-5,TRBV7-2,CASSLQGQPQHF,TGTGCCAGCAGCCTACAGGGACAGCCCCAGCATTTT
NA,NA,TRBJ2-2,TRBV6-4,CASSDSNRHTGELFF,TGTGCCAGCAGTGACTCGAACAGACACACCGGGGAGCTGTTTTTT